This T cell receptor (beta chain) was retrieved from a study of CD8+ T cells in alopecia areata. Study background: A regimen of oral tofacitinib, 5 to 10 mg twice daily, was given to treated patients. Overall study findings and caveats: Lesional scalp exceeded normal scalp in clonality, especially in alopecia totalis/universalis.

Many counts were recorded for this clone. What it recognizes is unknown. Reverse transcribed after extraction, RNA yielded cDNA as the sequencing template. Clones were read by immunoSEQ multiplex PCR, and TCRdb kept only the in-frame ones, dropping some. The sample consists of tens of thousands of clones, 45% to 50% of them appearing once. The clonotype was recovered from a human donor with alopecia areata. The source material was CD8+ T cells sorted from blood, sampled at week 0.

The chain's CDR3 is CASSLGVRGGTEAFF. In nucleotides, the CDR3 is TGTGCCAGCAGTTTAGGGGTCAGGGGGGGCACTGAAGCTTTCTTT. J is TRBJ1-1 and V is TRBV27; 7 nucleotides match TRBD1. The CDR3 contains 15 residues. Germline V lookup: CDR1 MNHEY, CDR2 SMNVEV (reference sequence). With 2 bases clipped from V and 4 bases from J, the junction kept 7 bases outside the gene matches.